This T cell receptor (beta chain) was retrieved from a study of cytotoxic CD8 clonotypes in ibrutinib-treated CLL. The wider study: Productive templates per sample averaged 255,043; productive rearrangements, approximately 93,000. Study-wide points: The study found public clonotypes uncommon, contracting or stable on treatment. Rising at ibrutinib response, clonality subsequently fell back toward baseline at progression.

T cells were sequenced at a targeted depth of 1 in 200,000 to 1 in 1 million. Sequencing used immunoSEQ multiplex PCR; TCRdb keeps in-frame clones, though not all of them. The top ten hold 6% to 9.5% of the sample, which has about 140,000 clones, 80% seen once. This CDR3 is built from 14 residues. The V end lost 6 bases, the J end lost 2 bases, and 14 bases lay between the germline ends. In germline, CDR1 is SNHLY, CDR2 FYNNEI. As for this clone: Its antigen remains unidentified.

The sequencing here drew on PBMCs, taken after 36 months of ibrutinib treatment. The chain is built from TRBV2 and TRBJ2-7, with D possibly being TRBD1 (6 bases). This TCR derives from a human donor with chronic lymphocytic leukemia. The CDR3: CASRAGDNTYEQYF. The CDR3 coding sequence is TGTGCCAGCAGAGCCGGGGACAACACCTACGAGCAGTACTTC.